Listed below are T cell receptor beta chains from one sample, sequenced in a study of blood T cell repertoires in COVID-19. The assay was immunoSEQ multiplex PCR, and TCRdb's table has in-frame clones only and misses some. There are 100,000 to 150,000 clones in the sample; 70% to 85% occur only once, and about a sixth lies in the top ten. The sequenced sample was peripheral blood. These receptors were taken from an elderly woman with acute or convalescent COVID-19. CDR3s include the opening cysteine and the closing phenylalanine or tryptophan. Each record gives: D gene, J gene, clone size, V gene, CDR3 DNA, CDR3 protein. D genes are given only for firm matches. Size is stated for part of the rows, as once, few or many counts, or as a class when the clone is expanded.

d_call: TRBD1
j_call: TRBJ1-1
clone_size: .
v_call: TRBV12-3/TRBV12-4
cdr3_nt: TGTGCCAGCAGCCGTGGACAGGGGATTGAAGCTTTCTTT
cdr3_aa: CASSRGQGIEAFF

d_call: TRBD2
j_call: TRBJ2-7
clone_size: few
v_call: TRBV11-2
cdr3_nt: TGTGCCAGCAGCTTAGCGGGACTAGCTAACGAGCAGTACTTC
cdr3_aa: CASSLAGLANEQYF

d_call: .
j_call: TRBJ2-3
clone_size: .
v_call: TRBV4-1
cdr3_nt: TGCGCCAGCAGCCAAGATCGGCTAGGAGGCACAGATACGCAGTATTTT
cdr3_aa: CASSQDRLGGTDTQYF

d_call: TRBD1
j_call: TRBJ2-7
clone_size: .
v_call: TRBV7-2
cdr3_nt: TGTGCCAGCAGCCCGTTCCCGGGACAGGGCTACGAGCAGTACTTC
cdr3_aa: CASSPFPGQGYEQYF

d_call: .
j_call: TRBJ1-5
clone_size: .
v_call: TRBV5-1
cdr3_nt: TGCGCCAGCAGCTTGACGGGCGGGGATCAGCCCCAGCATTTT
cdr3_aa: CASSLTGGDQPQHF

d_call: .
j_call: TRBJ1-2
clone_size: .
v_call: TRBV30
cdr3_nt: TGTGCCTGGAGGGGGGGGCAGGGGAACTATGGCTACACCTTC
cdr3_aa: CAWRGGQGNYGYTF

d_call: TRBD1
j_call: TRBJ1-6
clone_size: .
v_call: TRBV7-8
cdr3_nt: TGTGCCAGCAGCTTAGCGGACAGGGCTAATTCACCCCTCCACTTT
cdr3_aa: CASSLADRANSPLHF

d_call: .
j_call: TRBJ1-6
clone_size: .
v_call: TRBV7-8
cdr3_nt: TGTGCCAGCAGCCACGCGAGACAGTTAGGTACTGGTTCACCCCTCCACTTT
cdr3_aa: CASSHARQLGTGSPLHF

d_call: TRBD2
j_call: TRBJ2-5
clone_size: .
v_call: TRBV19
cdr3_nt: TGTGCCAGTAGTACGTTAGCGGGAGCGAGGGAGACCCAGTACTTC
cdr3_aa: CASSTLAGARETQYF

d_call: TRBD1
j_call: TRBJ2-1
clone_size: .
v_call: TRBV11-3
cdr3_nt: TGTGCCAGCAGGTCCGGGACAGGGGCAGGTGAGCAGTTCTTC
cdr3_aa: CASRSGTGAGEQFF

d_call: TRBD1
j_call: TRBJ1-6
clone_size: .
v_call: TRBV18
cdr3_nt: TGTGCCAGCTCACCCCTCGCGGACAGGGTTGGTTCACCCCTCCACTTT
cdr3_aa: CASSPLADRVGSPLHF

d_call: TRBD1
j_call: TRBJ2-1
clone_size: few
v_call: TRBV30
cdr3_nt: TGTGCCTGGGGGGGGCAGGGGGCTCGAAACTACAATGAGCAGTTCTTC
cdr3_aa: CAWGGQGARNYNEQFF

d_call: TRBD1
j_call: TRBJ1-2
clone_size: .
v_call: TRBV15
cdr3_nt: TGTGCCACCAGCAGAGGCCGGGACAGGGGGGACTATGGCTACACCTTC
cdr3_aa: CATSRGRDRGDYGYTF

d_call: TRBD2
j_call: TRBJ2-1
clone_size: few
v_call: TRBV29-1
cdr3_nt: TGCAGCGTTGTTTTAGCGGGAGAGGGTGAGCAGTTCTTC
cdr3_aa: CSVVLAGEGEQFF

d_call: TRBD1
j_call: TRBJ2-1
clone_size: .
v_call: TRBV9
cdr3_nt: TGTGCCAGCACCACCGAAGGGGGCGCTGACAATGAGCAGTTCTTC
cdr3_aa: CASTTEGGADNEQFF

d_call: .
j_call: TRBJ2-7
clone_size: .
v_call: TRBV11-2
cdr3_nt: TGTGCCAGCAGCACCTTTACGGGGAGCTCCTACGAGCAGTACTTC
cdr3_aa: CASSTFTGSSYEQYF

d_call: TRBD2
j_call: TRBJ2-1
clone_size: .
v_call: TRBV15
cdr3_nt: TGTGCCACCAGCAGGGGGACTAGCGGGAGCGGTGAGCAGTTCTTC
cdr3_aa: CATSRGTSGSGEQFF

d_call: .
j_call: TRBJ2-2
clone_size: .
v_call: TRBV6-5
cdr3_nt: TGTGCCAGCAATAGGAGGTTATCGAACACCGGGGAGCTGTTTTTT
cdr3_aa: CASNRRLSNTGELFF

d_call: TRBD1
j_call: TRBJ1-2
clone_size: .
v_call: TRBV7-9
cdr3_nt: TGTGCCAGCAGCCCCGACAGGGTTTCCTATGGCTACACCTTC
cdr3_aa: CASSPDRVSYGYTF

d_call: TRBD1
j_call: TRBJ2-7
clone_size: .
v_call: TRBV27
cdr3_nt: TGTGCCAGCAGGCGGACAGGGCAAGGGTACGAGCAGTACTTC
cdr3_aa: CASRRTGQGYEQYF

d_call: .
j_call: TRBJ2-1
clone_size: .
v_call: TRBV7-2
cdr3_nt: TGTGCCAGCAGCTCCCCCACAGGGATCTATGAGCAGTTCTTC
cdr3_aa: CASSSPTGIYEQFF

d_call: .
j_call: TRBJ2-7
clone_size: .
v_call: TRBV4-3
cdr3_nt: TGCGCCAGCAGCCCCACTTCGGAGGGATTTCCTCACTACGAGCAGTACTTC
cdr3_aa: CASSPTSEGFPHYEQYF

d_call: .
j_call: TRBJ2-4
clone_size: .
v_call: TRBV4-3
cdr3_nt: TGCGCCAGCAGCCAAGACTATAGGCTAGCTCGCATTCAGTACTTC
cdr3_aa: CASSQDYRLARIQYF

d_call: .
j_call: TRBJ2-7
clone_size: .
v_call: TRBV7-2
cdr3_nt: TGTGCCAGCAGCCGCCTCCCGGGGGACTCCTACGAGCAGTACTTC
cdr3_aa: CASSRLPGDSYEQYF